These T cell receptor beta chains were read from a single sample in a study of cytomegalovirus exposure and HLA in healthy donors. Sequencing was performed with immunoSEQ multiplex PCR; in TCRdb, only in-frame clones are kept and a portion is missing. The data hold 84,000 or so clones, with approximately 56% observed a single time. Sequenced material: PBMCs. These TCRs come from a woman in her twenties or thirties in good health and CMV-seropositive. The conserved cysteine and the conserved F or W are not part of the CDR3 here. Fields, in order: V gene, J gene, clone size, CDR3 protein. Rows may omit the clone size; those that give it use once, few, many or a size class.

TRBV6-5	TRBJ1-6	-	ASSAGPYNSPLH
TRBV19	TRBJ2-1	-	ASRNGGSSYNEQF
TRBV29-1	TRBJ2-2	-	SLLAGEGTGELF
TRBV19	TRBJ2-7	-	ASSATSGGYHEQY
TRBV19	TRBJ1-5	-	ASSQRGGNQPQH
TRBV6-5	TRBJ1-2	-	ASSQMAGPYGYT
TRBV6-6	TRBJ1-3	-	ASTGTGGNTIY
TRBV5-4	TRBJ2-1	-	ASSSRTASSYNEQF
TRBV5-1	TRBJ1-2	once	ASSPPTGHANYGYT
TRBV2	TRBJ2-3	-	ASTQGTDTQY
TRBV19	TRBJ2-2	-	ASGVMGLNTGELF
TRBV6-4	TRBJ2-3	-	ASSDTTPGQGPDTQY
TRBV28	TRBJ1-4	-	ASSRGGDEKLF
TRBV2	TRBJ1-1	-	ASSNRDRGREAF
TRBV7-3	TRBJ2-5	-	ASSLGTSGGSQTQY
TRBV10-3	TRBJ1-2	few	AISASGQDRFYYGYT
TRBV19	TRBJ2-2	-	ASSMGQNTGELF
TRBV9	TRBJ2-3	-	ASSASTSGGLYTQY
TRBV5-4	TRBJ2-3	-	ASTSGGISTDTQY
TRBV30	TRBJ2-7	-	AWELRLAGAYVEQY
TRBV9	TRBJ1-1	-	ASSSGVDMNTEAF
TRBV28	TRBJ1-2	-	ASNRPSFYGYT
TRBV6-6	TRBJ2-2	-	ASSFLQGQPTGELF
TRBV2	TRBJ2-1	-	ASNQRGPYNEQF
TRBV5-6	TRBJ2-5	-	ASSRQQGIGETQY
TRBV2	TRBJ2-2	-	ATRAGTMNTGELF
TRBV5-5	TRBJ2-7	-	ASSRDSIGYEQY
TRBV7-9	TRBJ2-6	-	ASSPPTREGANVLT
TRBV6-1	TRBJ1-2	few	ASSEPDRNYGYT
TRBV9	TRBJ1-6	-	ASSLDGQSNSPLH
TRBV29-1	TRBJ1-1	-	SGWDRGYTEAF
TRBV9	TRBJ2-5	-	ASSVAQETQY
TRBV18	TRBJ2-7	few	ASSPRGETYEQY
TRBV9	TRBJ2-5	-	ASSGPWGEETQY
TRBV5-1	TRBJ2-5	-	ASSSSGGQVETQY
TRBV9	TRBJ1-2	few	ASSITYGQGANYGYT
TRBV10-2	TRBJ1-4	-	ASSDRRGPTNEKLF
TRBV2	TRBJ2-1	-	ASSDRGLVNEQF
TRBV12-5	TRBJ1-2	-	ASGSPHGLGGQEPVHGYT
TRBV7-9	TRBJ2-7	-	ASINLGQGAFEQY
TRBV5-1	TRBJ1-4	-	ASSAQGGNEKLF
TRBV10-2	TRBJ2-5	few	ATVPGQAEGRETQY
TRBV5-4	TRBJ1-1	-	ASIEGGETEAF
TRBV11-2	TRBJ2-2	-	ASSPGGGYTGELF
TRBV19	TRBJ1-5	-	ASNFPNQPQH
TRBV2	TRBJ1-4	-	ASTRQSNEKLF
TRBV28	TRBJ1-5	-	ASSRDRASPLNQPQH
TRBV27	TRBJ2-7	-	ASSRDRVGEQY
TRBV6-5	TRBJ1-2	-	ASSPTGNYGYT
TRBV5-1	TRBJ1-1	once	ASSFRDENTEAF
TRBV5-1	TRBJ2-7	-	ASSLGQVYEQY
TRBV27	TRBJ2-2	-	ASRHRVLEGELF
TRBV5-5	TRBJ1-5	few	ASSLEQGLLGPQH
TRBV6-6	TRBJ1-3	-	ATRGHNGNTIY
TRBV4-2	TRBJ1-2	-	ASSQDADRINYGYP
TRBV5-6	TRBJ1-3	-	ASSLEREMRNTIY